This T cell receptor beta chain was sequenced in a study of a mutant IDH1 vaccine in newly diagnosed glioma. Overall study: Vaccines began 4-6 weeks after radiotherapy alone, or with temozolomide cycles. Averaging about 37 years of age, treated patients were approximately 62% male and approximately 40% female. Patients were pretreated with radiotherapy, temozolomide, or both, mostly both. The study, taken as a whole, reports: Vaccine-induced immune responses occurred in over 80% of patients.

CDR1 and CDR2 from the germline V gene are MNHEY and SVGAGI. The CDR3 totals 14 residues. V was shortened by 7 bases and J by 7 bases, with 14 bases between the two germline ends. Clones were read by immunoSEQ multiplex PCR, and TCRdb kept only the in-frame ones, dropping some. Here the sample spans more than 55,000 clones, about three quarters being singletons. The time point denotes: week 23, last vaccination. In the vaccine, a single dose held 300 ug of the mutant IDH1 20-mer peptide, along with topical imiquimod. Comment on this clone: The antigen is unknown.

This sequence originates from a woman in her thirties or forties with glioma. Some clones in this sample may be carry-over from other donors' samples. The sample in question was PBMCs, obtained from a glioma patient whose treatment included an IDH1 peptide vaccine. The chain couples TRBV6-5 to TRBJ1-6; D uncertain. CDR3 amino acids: CASTSPTENSPLHF. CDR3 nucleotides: TGTGCCAGCACCTCCCCCACAGAGAATTCACCCCTCCACTTT.